This TCR beta chain was documented in a study of T cells after yellow fever vaccination. Study overall: Preparation used SMART-Seq v4 Ultra Low Input for the low-cell-number fractions.

TCRdb recomputed calls from the 5' RACE reads with MiXCR, one row per CDR3 protein. This sample carries more than 450,000 distinct CDR3 sequences, just over 20% of them seen once, and the ten largest clones take 16%. The CDR3 contains 11 residues. The V gene's germline CDR1 is KGHDR and CDR2 SFDVKD. V dropped 10 bases and J dropped 4 bases, with 8 bases sitting between them. The sequence was obtained from a man aged 18 to 29 who received the YFV17D yellow fever vaccine. The specimen was PBMCs, collected around 3 weeks after the first yellow fever vaccination. J is TRBJ2-3 and V is TRBV24-1; the D is unclear. The CDR3 loop reads CATSAADTQYF. For the CDR3, the DNA is TGTGCCACGTCGGCGGCAGATACGCAGTATTTT.